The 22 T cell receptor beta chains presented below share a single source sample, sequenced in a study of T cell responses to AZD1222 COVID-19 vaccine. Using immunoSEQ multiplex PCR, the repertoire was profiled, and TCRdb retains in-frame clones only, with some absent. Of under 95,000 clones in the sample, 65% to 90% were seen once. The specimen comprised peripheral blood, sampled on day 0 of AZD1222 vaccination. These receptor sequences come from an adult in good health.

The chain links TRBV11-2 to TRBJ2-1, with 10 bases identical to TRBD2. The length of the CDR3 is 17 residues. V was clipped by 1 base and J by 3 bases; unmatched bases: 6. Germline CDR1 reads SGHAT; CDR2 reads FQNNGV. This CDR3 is CASSLAPSGSVYNEQFF. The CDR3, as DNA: TGTGCCAGCAGCTTAGCCCCTAGCGGGAGCGTCTACAATGAGCAGTTCTTC.

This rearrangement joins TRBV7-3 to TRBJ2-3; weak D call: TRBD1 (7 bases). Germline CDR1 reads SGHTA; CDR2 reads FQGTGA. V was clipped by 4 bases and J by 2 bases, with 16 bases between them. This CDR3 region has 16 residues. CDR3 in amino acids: CASSSQGGSITDTQYF. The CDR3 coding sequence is TGTGCCAGCAGCTCCCAGGGGGGCTCCATCACAGATACGCAGTATTTT.

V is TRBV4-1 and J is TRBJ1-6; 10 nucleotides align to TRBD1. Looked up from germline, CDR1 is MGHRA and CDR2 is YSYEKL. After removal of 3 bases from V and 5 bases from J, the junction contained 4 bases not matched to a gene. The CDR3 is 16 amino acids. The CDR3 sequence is CASSQRQGADNSPLHF. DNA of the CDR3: TGCGCCAGCAGCCAGCGACAGGGGGCGGATAATTCACCCCTCCACTTT.

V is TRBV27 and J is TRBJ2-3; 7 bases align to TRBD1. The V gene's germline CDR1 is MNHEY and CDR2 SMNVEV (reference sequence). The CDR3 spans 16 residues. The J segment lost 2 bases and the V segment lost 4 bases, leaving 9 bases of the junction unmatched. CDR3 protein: CASSSDRTGTTDTQYF. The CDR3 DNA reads TGTGCCAGCAGTTCGGACAGGACGGGAACCACAGATACGCAGTATTTT.

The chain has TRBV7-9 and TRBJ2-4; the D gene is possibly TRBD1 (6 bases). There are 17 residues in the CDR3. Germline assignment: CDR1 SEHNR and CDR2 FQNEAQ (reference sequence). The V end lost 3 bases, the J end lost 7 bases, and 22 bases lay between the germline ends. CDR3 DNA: TGTGCCAGCAGCTTGGCCCGACGGACAGAGATTGTGAACATTCAGTACTTC. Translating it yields CASSLARRTEIVNIQYF.

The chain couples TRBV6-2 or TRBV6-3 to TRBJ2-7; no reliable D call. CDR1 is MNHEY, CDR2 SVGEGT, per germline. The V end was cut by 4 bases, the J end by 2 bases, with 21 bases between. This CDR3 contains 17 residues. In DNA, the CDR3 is TGTGCCAGCAGTTCCCATCCGGGCCCTAAGGCGGCCTACGAGCAGTACTTC. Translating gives CASSSHPGPKAAYEQYF.

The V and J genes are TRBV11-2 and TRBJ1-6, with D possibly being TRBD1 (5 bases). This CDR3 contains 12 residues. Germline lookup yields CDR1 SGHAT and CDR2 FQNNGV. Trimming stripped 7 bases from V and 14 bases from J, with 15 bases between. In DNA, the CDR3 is TGTGCCAGCACCGATTGGGGCCGGACCCTCCACTTT. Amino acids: CASTDWGRTLHF.

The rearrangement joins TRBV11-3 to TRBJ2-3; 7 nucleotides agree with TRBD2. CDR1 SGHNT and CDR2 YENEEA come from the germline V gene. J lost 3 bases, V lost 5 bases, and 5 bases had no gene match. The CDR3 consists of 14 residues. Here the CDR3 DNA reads TGTGCCAGCAGCCCCCCACTAGCGACAGATACGCAGTATTTT. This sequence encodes CASSPPLATDTQYF.

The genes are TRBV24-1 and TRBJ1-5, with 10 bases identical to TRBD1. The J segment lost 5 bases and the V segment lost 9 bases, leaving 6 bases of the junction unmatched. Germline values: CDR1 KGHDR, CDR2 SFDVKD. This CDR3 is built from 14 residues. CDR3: CATGQGERDQPQHF. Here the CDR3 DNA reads TGTGCCACCGGACAGGGGGAGCGAGATCAGCCCCAGCATTTT.

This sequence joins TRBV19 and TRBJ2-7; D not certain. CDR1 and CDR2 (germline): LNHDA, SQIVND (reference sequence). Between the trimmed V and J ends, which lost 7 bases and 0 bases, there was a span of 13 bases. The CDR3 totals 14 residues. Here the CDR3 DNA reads TGTGCCAGTACGGTGGGCCCTAGCTCCTACGAGCAGTACTTC. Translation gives CASTVGPSSYEQYF.

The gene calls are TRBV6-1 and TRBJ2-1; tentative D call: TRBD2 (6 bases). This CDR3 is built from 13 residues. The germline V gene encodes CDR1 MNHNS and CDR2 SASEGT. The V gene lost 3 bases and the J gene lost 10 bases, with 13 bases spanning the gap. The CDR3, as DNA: TGTGCCAGCAGTGACAGGGCGCGGGGCGAGCAGTTCTTC. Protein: CASSDRARGEQFF.

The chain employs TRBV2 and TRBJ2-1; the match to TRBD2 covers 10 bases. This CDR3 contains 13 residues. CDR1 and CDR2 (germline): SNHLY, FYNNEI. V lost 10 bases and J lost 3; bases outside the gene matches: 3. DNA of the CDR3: TGTGCCACTCTAGCGGGAGTCTACAATGAGCAGTTCTTC. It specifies CATLAGVYNEQFF.

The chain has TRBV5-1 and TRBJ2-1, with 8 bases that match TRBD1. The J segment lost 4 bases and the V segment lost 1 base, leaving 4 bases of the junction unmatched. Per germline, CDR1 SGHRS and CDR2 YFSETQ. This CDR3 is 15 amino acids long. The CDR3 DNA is TGCGCCAGCAGCTTGACAGGGGGGCGTTACAATGAGCAGTTCTTC. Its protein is CASSLTGGRYNEQFF.

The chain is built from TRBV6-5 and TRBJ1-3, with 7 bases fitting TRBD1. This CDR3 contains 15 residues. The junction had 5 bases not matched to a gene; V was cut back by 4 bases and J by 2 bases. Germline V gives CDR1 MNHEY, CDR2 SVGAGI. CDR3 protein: CASSWGTEPGNTIYF. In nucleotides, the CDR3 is TGTGCCAGCAGTTGGGGGACAGAACCTGGAAACACCATATATTTT.

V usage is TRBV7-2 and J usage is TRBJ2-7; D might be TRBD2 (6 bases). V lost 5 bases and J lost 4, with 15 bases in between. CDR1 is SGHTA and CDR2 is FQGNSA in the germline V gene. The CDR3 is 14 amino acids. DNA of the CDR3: TGTGCCAGCAGCCCCAGGACCGGGGGATACGAGCAGTACTTC. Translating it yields CASSPRTGGYEQYF.

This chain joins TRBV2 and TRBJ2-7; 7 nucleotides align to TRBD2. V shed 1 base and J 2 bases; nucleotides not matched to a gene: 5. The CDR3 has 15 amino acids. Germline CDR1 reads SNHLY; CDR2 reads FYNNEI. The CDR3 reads CASSEEASGAYEQYF. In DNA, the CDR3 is TGTGCCAGCAGTGAAGAGGCTAGCGGAGCCTACGAGCAGTACTTC.

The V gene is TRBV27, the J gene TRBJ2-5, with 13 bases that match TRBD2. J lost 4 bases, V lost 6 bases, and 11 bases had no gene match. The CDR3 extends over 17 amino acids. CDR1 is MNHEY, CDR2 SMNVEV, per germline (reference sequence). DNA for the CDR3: TGTGCCAGCAGGCTGAAAGGACTAGCGGGAGAGTCAGAGACCCAGTACTTC. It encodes CASRLKGLAGESETQYF.

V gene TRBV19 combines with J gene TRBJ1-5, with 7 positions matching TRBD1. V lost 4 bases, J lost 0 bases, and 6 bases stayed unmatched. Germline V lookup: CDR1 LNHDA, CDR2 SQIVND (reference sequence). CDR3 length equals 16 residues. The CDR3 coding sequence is TGTGCCAGTAGTACCCAGCAGGGGGTTAGCAATCAGCCCCAGCATTTT. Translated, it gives CASSTQQGVSNQPQHF.

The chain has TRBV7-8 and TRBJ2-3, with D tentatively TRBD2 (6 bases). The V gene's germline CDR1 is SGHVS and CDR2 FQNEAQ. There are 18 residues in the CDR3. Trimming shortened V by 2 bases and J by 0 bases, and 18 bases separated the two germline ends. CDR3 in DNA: TGTGCCAGCAGCTTATGGGACTTATACTTCTCTAGCACAGATACGCAGTATTTT. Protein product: CASSLWDLYFSSTDTQYF.

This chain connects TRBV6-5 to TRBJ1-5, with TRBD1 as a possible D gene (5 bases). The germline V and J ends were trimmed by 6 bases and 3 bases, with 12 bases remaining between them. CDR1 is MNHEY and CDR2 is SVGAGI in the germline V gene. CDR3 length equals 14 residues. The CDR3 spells CASSRDRINQPQHF. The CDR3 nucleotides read TGTGCCAGCAGCCGAGACAGAATCAATCAGCCCCAGCATTTT.

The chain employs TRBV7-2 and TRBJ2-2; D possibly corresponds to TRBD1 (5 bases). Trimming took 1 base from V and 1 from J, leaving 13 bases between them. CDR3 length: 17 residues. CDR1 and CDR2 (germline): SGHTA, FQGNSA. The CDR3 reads CASSLVVATGNTGELFF. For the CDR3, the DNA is TGTGCCAGCAGCTTAGTGGTAGCAACAGGGAACACCGGGGAGCTGTTTTTT.

The CDR3 DNA is TGTGCCAGCAGTTCGACAGGGGCCCCCTCCTACGAGCAGTACTTC. This gives the protein CASSSTGAPSYEQYF. The rearrangement joins TRBV28 to TRBJ2-7, with 8 bases identical to TRBD1. The trim removed 4 bases at V and 0 bases at J, leaving 5 bases unmatched. The germline V gene has CDR1 MDHEN and CDR2 SYDVKM. The CDR3 is made up of 15 amino acids.